These 23 T cell receptor beta chains came from one sample sequenced in a study of preoperative IRX-2 immunotherapy in early breast cancer. Libraries were prepared by immunoSEQ multiplex PCR; TCRdb keeps only in-frame clonotypes and omits some of them. The sample has 20,000 to 30,000 clones, approximately 72% seen once; the top ten hold around 7%. The treatment is: preoperative locoregional IRX-2 cytokine immunotherapy. Here the sequenced sample was lymph node tissue, taken after IRX-2 immunotherapy. Every receptor here comes from a human donor with breast cancer.

This sequence joins TRBV5-1 and TRBJ1-1; D call uncertain. The V gene's germline CDR1 is SGHRS and CDR2 YFSETQ. Between the trimmed V and J ends, which lost 0 bases and 1 base, there was a span of 7 bases. This CDR3 is built from 14 residues. This CDR3 is CASSLAASNTEAFF. Here the CDR3 DNA reads TGCGCCAGCAGCTTGGCGGCCTCGAACACTGAAGCTTTCTTT.

The chain combines TRBV6-8 with TRBJ2-2; possibly TRBD1 or TRBD2 for D (5 bases each). Trimming took off 4 bases at V and 0 bases at J, with 9 bases between the two ends. Germline-derived CDR1 and CDR2 are MNHGY and SAAAGT. The CDR3 is 15 residues long. CDR3 nucleotide sequence: TGTGCCAGCAGTTCCGGGACGCCGAACACCGGGGAGCTGTTTTTT. Translation gives CASSSGTPNTGELFF.

The genes are TRBV7-1 and TRBJ2-5, with 14 nucleotides matching TRBD2. TRBV7-1 is identified as an open reading frame with a role that is uncertain. This CDR3 region has 17 residues. V was pared by 5 bases and J by 1 base, with 6 bases of the junction left unmatched. As DNA, the CDR3 is TGTGCCAGCAGCCCGGGGACTAGCGGGAGAGCCCAAGAGACCCAGTACTTC. Its protein product is CASSPGTSGRAQETQYF.

The rearrangement joins TRBV6-8 to TRBJ2-7; 12 bases align to TRBD1. With V trimmed by 5 bases and J by 5 bases, 7 bases remained unmatched. The CDR3 is 15 amino acids. Germline CDR1 is MNHGY and CDR2 is SAAAGT. CDR3: CASSDGTGGLDEQYF. The CDR3 DNA sequence: TGTGCCAGCAGTGACGGGACAGGGGGCCTCGACGAGCAGTACTTC.

The chain combines TRBV6-8 with TRBJ2-1; D is ambiguous. The CDR3 has 14 amino acids. CDR1 is MNHGY, CDR2 SAAAGT, per germline. Trimming stripped 2 bases from V and 0 bases from J, with 5 bases between. The CDR3 region is CASSYPDSYNEQFF. The CDR3 coding sequence is TGTGCCAGCAGTTACCCAGACTCCTACAATGAGCAGTTCTTC.

This clone was observed a few times. This chain uses TRBV5-1 with TRBJ1-2; D call uncertain. This CDR3 region has 17 residues. V shed 1 base and J shed 6 bases, with 22 bases lying between them. Germline V gene sequence: CDR1 SGHRS, CDR2 YFSETQ. This CDR3 is CASSLLLGSRYLDGYTF. DNA of the CDR3: TGCGCCAGCAGCTTGTTGTTGGGGAGCCGTTATTTGGATGGCTACACCTTC. The full variable domain, its missing parts supplied by reference TRBV5-1 and TRBJ1-2, is KAGVTQTPRYLIKTRGQQVTLSCSPISGHRSVSWYQQTPGQGLQFLFEYFSETQRNKGNFPGRFSGRQFSNSRSEMNVSTLELGDSALYLCASSLLLGSRYLDGYTFGSGTRLTVV.

This CDR3 reads CASSSKAGLGLSTDTQYF. DNA for the CDR3: TGTGCCAGCAGCTCAAAAGCAGGACTAGGGTTGAGCACAGATACGCAGTATTTT. This rearrangement joins TRBV11-3 to TRBJ2-3; 7 bases match TRBD2. With 4 bases clipped from V and 0 bases from J, the junction kept 13 bases outside the gene matches. Germline loops: CDR1 SGHNT, CDR2 YENEEA. CDR3 length equals 18 residues.

This chain joins TRBV10-1 and TRBJ2-2; D is possibly TRBD2 (5 bases). The CDR3 has 17 residues. Germline CDR1 is WNHNN and CDR2 is SYGVQD (reference sequence). Trimming cost V 0 bases and J 3 bases, with 14 bases left between them. The CDR3 coding sequence is TGCGCCAGCAGTGAGTCGTTCGGGGTTAGGGACACCGGGGAGCTGTTTTTT. This encodes CASSESFGVRDTGELFF.

The table lists this clone with a few counts. The rearrangement links TRBV6-8 to TRBJ2-7; maybe TRBD2 (6 bases). Trimming stripped 2 bases from V and 0 bases from J, with 8 bases between. The CDR3 runs to 14 residues. Germline CDR1 MNHGY, CDR2 SAAAGT. CDR3 sequence (DNA): TGTGCCAGCAGTTACGGAGGGGACTCCTACGAGCAGTACTTC. It yields the protein CASSYGGDSYEQYF.

The chain carries TRBV5-1 and TRBJ2-7; TRBD2 matches 10 bases. The length of the CDR3 is 14 residues. The germline gives CDR1 SGHRS, CDR2 YFSETQ. Trimming at V came to 1 base and at J to 2 bases, leaving 0 bases not matched to a gene. The CDR3 DNA reads as TGCGCCAGCAGCTTGAGCGGGAGGGCCTACGAGCAGTACTTC. Its protein product is CASSLSGRAYEQYF.

V is TRBV6-8 and J is TRBJ1-2; D gene ambiguous. The germline V gene encodes CDR1 MNHGY and CDR2 SAAAGT. V shed 3 bases and J shed 1 base, with 3 bases lying between them. The CDR3 has 12 residues. The CDR3 nucleotides read TGTGCCAGCAGTTATGATAACTATGGCTACACCTTC. As protein: CASSYDNYGYTF.

J is TRBJ2-3 and V is TRBV23-1; a possible D gene is TRBD2 (6 bases). TRBV23-1 is an open reading frame whose function is uncertain. V dropped 6 bases and J dropped 0 bases, with 19 bases sitting between them. The CDR3 covers 17 residues. The DNA of the CDR3 is TGCGCCAGCAGCCAGAGGCGGGACGGCACTAGCACAGATACGCAGTATTTT. Its translation: CASSQRRDGTSTDTQYF.

The rearrangement joins TRBV18 to TRBJ1-2; D unclear. Trimming removed 2 bases at V and 5 bases at J, with 12 bases between. Germline CDR1 KGHSH, CDR2 LQKENI. The CDR3 runs 14 residues. The CDR3 sequence is CASSPTSTGYGYTF. The CDR3 region has the DNA TGTGCCAGCTCACCAACCAGTACGGGGTATGGCTACACCTTC.

This chain links TRBV5-1 with TRBJ2-7; TRBD2 aligns across 12 bases. J gave up 2 bases and V 0 bases, and 6 bases lay outside the gene matches. This CDR3 has 17 residues. Looked up from germline, CDR1 is SGHRS and CDR2 is YFSETQ. CDR3 residues: CASSLGSTSGSPYEQYF. The CDR3 DNA follows: TGCGCCAGCAGCTTGGGTTCGACTAGCGGGAGTCCCTACGAGCAGTACTTC.

CDR3 in DNA: TGTGCCACCAGCAGAGATCGTGGAGGACAGGGGGCTTACGAGCAGTACTTC. Translating gives CATSRDRGGQGAYEQYF. V gene TRBV15 combines with J gene TRBJ2-7, with 11 positions matching TRBD1. The V gene end was trimmed by 0 bases and the J gene end by 4 bases; junction bases not matched to a gene: 8. The CDR3 is 17 amino acids. Per germline, CDR1 LNHNV and CDR2 YYDKDF (reference sequence).

V is TRBV28 and J is TRBJ2-7; TRBD1 is a possible D gene (5 bases). CDR3 length: 12 amino acids. V shed 9 bases and J shed 2 bases, with 11 bases lying between them. The germline V gene encodes CDR1 MDHEN and CDR2 SYDVKM. CDR3 region: CARLGAPYEQYF. CDR3 DNA sequence: TGTGCCAGACTTGGGGCCCCCTACGAGCAGTACTTC.

This sequence joins TRBV11-3 and TRBJ1-1; 8 positions match TRBD1. This CDR3 is built from 15 residues. In germline, CDR1 is SGHNT, CDR2 YENEEA. Losses at the gene ends were 4 bases for V and 4 bases for J; bases not matched to a gene: 8. CDR3 amino acids: CASSYLTGGVTEAFF. The CDR3 region has the DNA TGTGCCAGCAGCTACCTTACAGGGGGAGTCACTGAAGCTTTCTTT. Based on the CDR3 plus reference TRBV11-3 and TRBJ1-1, the full variable domain is EAGVVQSPRYKIIEKKQPVAFWCNPISGHNTLYWYLQNLGQGPELLIRYENEEAVDDSQLPKDRFSAERLKGVDSTLKIQPAELGDSAVYLCASSYLTGGVTEAFFGQGTRLTVV.

Only one count was recorded for this clone. The rearrangement joins TRBV28 to TRBJ1-1; D is possibly TRBD1 (5 bases). V was trimmed by 5 bases and J by 5 bases, leaving 15 bases between them. This CDR3 has 14 residues. Germline CDR1 and CDR2: MDHEN and SYDVKM. The CDR3 DNA follows: TGTGCCAGCAGTCCCTCGCCAGGGAGGACTGAAGCTTTCTTT. It specifies CASSPSPGRTEAFF.

V and J are TRBV2 and TRBJ2-1; TRBD2 aligns across 13 bases. The CDR3 spans 16 residues. In germline, CDR1 is SNHLY, CDR2 FYNNEI. The junction had 11 bases not matched to a gene; V was cut back by 7 bases and J by 8 bases. The CDR3 protein is CASNGLLAGGTDEQFF. The DNA of the CDR3 is TGTGCCAGCAACGGGTTACTAGCGGGAGGGACGGATGAGCAGTTCTTC.

The V gene is TRBV15, the J gene TRBJ1-2, with D possibly matching TRBD1 (5 bases). Germline CDR1 reads LNHNV; CDR2 reads YYDKDF (reference sequence). Trimming removed 0 bases at V and 7 bases at J, with 15 bases between. This CDR3 spans 15 amino acids. CDR3 bases: TGTGCCACCAGCAGAGATGTGCAAGGGGATGGTGGCTACACCTTC. This translates into CATSRDVQGDGGYTF.

This clone came up once. The chain carries TRBV30 and TRBJ2-7; D is possibly TRBD2 (5 bases). CDR1 is GTSNPN, CDR2 SVGIG, per germline (reference sequence). There are 13 residues in the CDR3. V was pared by 3 bases and J by 0 bases, with 9 bases between. The CDR3 bases are TGTGCCTGGAGCCGGAGGAGCTCCTACGAGCAGTACTTC. Translating it yields CAWSRRSSYEQYF. Drawing the rest from reference TRBV30 and TRBJ2-7, the complete variable domain is SQTIHQWPATLVQPVGSPLSLECTVEGTSNPNLYWYRQAAGRGLQLLFYSVGIGQISSEVPQNLSASRPQDRQFILSSKKLLLSDSGFYLCAWSRRSSYEQYFGPGTRLTVT.

J is TRBJ2-1 and V is TRBV10-2; no clear D. The CDR3 length is 13 residues. Trimming removed 7 bases at V and 4 bases at J, with 11 bases between. Looked up from germline, CDR1 is WSHSY and CDR2 is SAAADI. The CDR3 sequence: CASTATHYNEQFF. The CDR3 DNA reads TGCGCCAGCACCGCGACGCATTACAATGAGCAGTTCTTC.

This chain links TRBV10-2 with TRBJ2-1; D gene ambiguous. With 5 bases removed from V and 0 bases from J, the gap between germline ends came to 8 bases. The germline V gene encodes CDR1 WSHSY and CDR2 SAAADI. The CDR3 covers 14 residues. CDR3 protein: CASSSSVSYNEQFF. CDR3 DNA sequence: TGCGCCAGCAGTAGTTCCGTCTCCTACAATGAGCAGTTCTTC.